This T cell receptor beta chain was captured by sequencing in a study of regulatory T cells in long-lasting Graves disease. Arm-PCR of CDR3 regions and iRepertoire HTBI primers were used to build TCR beta libraries. In TCRdb, the multiplex PCR reads were re-called with MiXCR into one record per CDR3 protein. The profile shows roughly 400,000 distinct CDR3 sequences, 14% to 15% of them singletons. Trimming cost V 3 bases and J 2 bases; bases outside gene matches: 7. This CDR3 contains 16 residues. Germline lookup yields CDR1 KGHSH and CDR2 LQKENI. Regarding time point: newly diagnosed GD, antithyroid drugs for less than 3 months. TCR sequences were obtained from RNA taken from PBMCs. The same sample was also studied in work on T cells in Graves' hyperthyroidism and ophthalmopathy.

The chain combines TRBV18 with TRBJ2-5; 9 bases are shared with TRBD1. The sequencing used peripheral blood mononuclear cells (PBMCs), collected at new diagnosis, from a patient treated with antithyroid drugs. This clonotype was obtained from a woman in her thirties or forties with Graves disease. CDR3 sequence: CASSPGTGSAQETQYF. CDR3 nucleotides: TGTGCCAGCTCACCTGGGACAGGGAGCGCTCAAGAGACCCAGTACTTC.